The subject of this entry is one TCR beta chain. It lacks a known antigen. No base quality values were provided; no much bigger clone lies one nucleotide off. V loses 5 bases at its end and J loses 10 bases; junction bases beyond the gene matches: 10. The germline V gene provides CDR1 SGHAT and CDR2 FQNNGV. The CDR3 runs 13 residues from the cysteine to the phenylalanine. This entry keeps only the CDR3 DNA: 39 bases, framed from base 1. The cohort was made up of roughly 670 healthy bone marrow donors. At the time of sampling, all cohort members were nominally healthy, though unrecorded immune exposures were likely present. The donor tested CMV seropositive and was one of the 289 seropositive cohort members. A peripheral blood sample was provided by each donor, and peripheral blood mononuclear cells were used for TCR beta sequencing. The Qiagen DNeasy Blood Extraction Kit was used to extract genomic DNA from the blood cell samples.

The sample belongs to a study of cytomegalovirus exposure and HLA in healthy donors (dated by TCRdb to the late 2010s). In terms of the full investigation: In an earlier analysis of some 550 of the donors, around 290 Gb of sequence data and 90 million to 120 million unique TCR beta sequences from about 179 million T cells were reported. In addition to the first cohort of around 670 subjects, a separate validation cohort of around 110 different subjects was used. Alongside the repertoire data, information on donor age, sex, ethnicity and CMV serostatus was compiled. In a later analysis, previously published TCR beta repertoires from 550 to 700 donors were re-analyzed and high-resolution HLA genotyping was added so that TCR occurrence patterns could be studied. Among roughly 400 genotyped donors of the cohort, an average of roughly 230,000 unique TCR beta nucleotide sequences was sequenced per donor, of which about 20% were non-productive. Typing coverage differed by locus: A, B, C, DRB1 and DQB1 were typed in about 629-640 donors, DQA1 in around 500, DPA1 in around 610, and DPB1 in approximately 450. The T cell repertoires of 700 or so subjects were profiled by immunosequencing and related to cytomegalovirus serostatus. To predict cytomegalovirus infection status, the study combined high-throughput TCR immunosequencing, statistical association of individual TCRs with disease status, and machine learning. A later genetic analysis used genome-wide SNP genotypes for about three fifths of the 666 donors, treating that subset as a discovery cohort. An early release covering roughly 640 HLA-typed donors comprised about 310 gigabases of sequencing data and roughly 85 million unique TCR sequences. Five DR-DQ haplotypes were handled as single units for association and clustering because linkage in the cohort was strong. Of the approximately 400 genotyped donors, approximately 83% fell in the genetic ancestry cluster associated with self-reported Caucasian donors. To decide whether each TCR beta V gene segment behaved as functional or pseudogenic, an earlier analysis of several hundred of the donors relied on high-throughput TCR beta sequencing. In the later analysis, no new phenotypic data were used to find candidate immune exposures; instead, reliance was placed on TCR beta sequences and their occurrence across donors. HLA typing included class I and class II loci at four-digit resolution. Every repertoire in the discovery cohort had been generated on one and the same sequencing platform. The study aimed to test whether signatures of past pathogen exposure could be identified by cataloging public T cell receptors.

The library was made by the immunoSEQ multiplex PCR assay. A mixture of 60 forward primers for TCR Vbeta segments and 13 reverse primers for TCR Jbeta segments was used in the multiplex PCR. Amplification of the CDR3 region of rearranged TCR beta genes was performed with a multiplex PCR assay on genomic DNA. On the Illumina HiSeq System, the amplified TCR beta libraries were sequenced as 87-base-pair reads. The paper's processing steps were these. A later analysis counted 65 million to 90 million unique TCR beta chains across the roughly 700 repertoires, and around 9.9 million of these chains were shared by at least two donors. Raw reads were error-corrected and collapsed into unique sequences by a nearest-neighbor algorithm in which closely related sequences were merged to remove PCR and sequencing errors. Alignment of CDR3 sequences to IMGT reference sequences was used to assign V, D and J gene segments. For a sequence to be retained, at least a six-nucleotide match to both a V gene segment and a J gene segment was required. Rearrangements were called productive when the CDR3 lacked stop codons and stayed in frame with V and J; all others were non-productive. Following IMGT convention, CDR3 was defined as the stretch from the second conserved V-encoded cysteine up to the conserved J-encoded phenylalanine. In an earlier analysis of around 540 of the donors, sequences lacking an unambiguous match to a single V gene segment were excluded. In an earlier analysis of a few hundred of the donors, V segments were called functional above 56.7% productive rearrangements and were called segregating when the between-donor standard deviation exceeded 5%. A statistical classification framework was developed to diagnose cytomegalovirus status using the catalog of TCR beta chain sequences. V and J gene assignment, in a later analysis, came from comparing TCR nucleotide sequences with IMGT/GENE-DB human TR gene sequences. The TCRdist pipeline was used in a later analysis to assign CDR3 sequences and most-parsimonious VDJ recombination scenarios. In a later analysis, every TCR beta chain was defined by the combination of its CDR3 amino acid sequence and its V-gene family, and reads without a unique V-gene family were dropped. In a later analysis, 500 to 700 highly shared, low-generation-probability nucleotide sequences were removed to address suspected cross-contamination and a sequencing artifact. A later analysis calculated a clonal expansion index for each public chain from normalized within-repertoire ranks of inferred template counts. A later analysis computed generation probabilities with a VDJ recombination model fitted to out-of-frame rearrangements, and checked the results against IGoR. In a later analysis, TCR-TCR, TCR-HLA and TCR-CMV co-occurrence was scored with hypergeometric tests, and a repertoire-size bias correction was applied to TCR pairs. In a later analysis, false discovery rates were estimated by permuting HLA or CMV assignments 20 times. In a later analysis, co-occurring TCRs were grouped using DBSCAN, with TCRdist sequence similarity added in when clustering inside HLA-allele-positive subsets. Repertoires with fewer than 30,000 or more than 120,000 public chains, plus five repertoires with anomalous nucleotide sharing, were excluded from co-occurrence clustering. Here the immuneACCESS table is served through TCRdb, limited to in-frame sequences with V and J called. Missing clones are a known gap in these copies; in checked studies unresolved V genes cover under half, and the rest lacks a known reason. V and J calls and clone size follow that table, whereas D and trimming were derived from the DNA. The sample has 150,000 to 200,000 clones on record, 70% to 90% of them singletons. The ten largest make up around 2.2% of the sample.

General findings and caveats noted by the study authors: In an earlier analysis of approximately 590 of the donors, most TCR beta V segments were observed in productive rearrangements about 90% or about 30% of the time, broadly matching IMGT annotations. In a later analysis, HLA-associated TCR beta chains were found to be more clonally expanded and to have lower generation probabilities than equally common non-associated chains. At a false discovery rate of 0.05, a later analysis linked around 17,000 TCR beta sequences to specific HLA alleles. According to a later analysis, TCR association rates differed among HLA loci, with DRB1 alleles showing the most associated TCRs and HLA-C alleles showing the fewest. This cohort had only TCR beta chains sequenced, and the lack of alpha or paired-chain data limited which features could be detected. HLA typing was unavailable for some donors at each locus, so association tests used only the typed subset. Most TCR sequences were observed very rarely across donors, whereas some public TCRs were present in many individuals. A cluster of highly shared sequence variants was judged likely to represent a technical artifact of the sequencing pipeline. According to a later genetic analysis, donors in an Asian-associated ancestry cluster had fewer N-insertions in productive TCRs than the approximately 690-donor mean. Strong co-occurrence of HLA alleles, especially DR and DQ, made assigning TCR associations to individual alleles difficult. A total of 150 to 200 TCR beta chains were listed by the study as associated with cytomegalovirus. In a later analysis, several top co-occurrence clusters were reported to appear linked to parvovirus B19, influenza, CMV and Epstein-Barr virus. In a later analysis, most CMV-associated TCR beta chains were found to appear HLA-restricted, with HLA associations seemingly driven largely by CMV exposure. The authors suggested that the approach could potentially be extended to other disease states and immunological phenotypes. A further reported finding was that TCR beta sequences accurately predicted the HLA-A and HLA-B alleles for most subjects in the first cohort. A later genetic analysis associated a missense DCLRE1C variant with V-gene and J-gene trimming of TCR beta chains, and an independent cohort replicated the association. Because the 87-base-pair reads could not distinguish some IMGT-functional V segments, including TRBV6-2 and TRBV6-3, those segments were excluded. Roughly uniform sequencing depth across donors was assumed in presence/absence analyses, although this assumption may not hold. For the cohort, immune exposure information was limited to CMV serostatus. Cytomegalovirus status was reported to be diagnosed by the classifier with high specificity and sensitivity in both the original and validation cohorts. In vitro tests confirmed that a few of the cytomegalovirus-associated TCR beta chains recognize cytomegalovirus antigens. Correlated functional status among segregating V segments might reflect linkage disequilibrium, but an unknown experimental factor could not be ruled out. About 15 rarely observed V segments, including chromosome 9 orphons, were excluded from the earlier analysis of several hundred of the donors because counts were too low.

Input material: PBMCs. The receptor was derived from a woman between 18 and 30 years old in good health and CMV-seropositive. The sequence is built from TRBV11-2 and TRBJ1-2, with TRBD1 identical over 7 junction bases. In nucleotides, the sequence is TGTGCCAGCAGCCCGACAGGGTCAAGTTTCTACACCTTC. This translates into CASSPTGSSFYTF.